The 4 T cell receptor beta chains below all came from one sample that was sequenced in a study of lymphopenia after photon versus proton radiotherapy. Method: immunoSEQ multiplex PCR; TCRdb's copy keeps in-frame clones and lacks some. Of roughly 76,000 clones listed, about 90% were seen once; the top ten hold over 2%. Here the sequenced sample was peripheral blood, taken from a patient treated with photon-based radiotherapy. Every receptor here comes from a woman in her thirties or forties with cholangiocarcinoma.

This chain links TRBV7-2 with TRBJ1-6; D gene uncertain. Trimming stripped 1 base from V and 14 bases from J, with 18 bases between. This CDR3 has 15 amino acids. Germline V lookup: CDR1 SGHTA, CDR2 FQGNSA. In DNA, the CDR3 is TGTGCCAGCAGCTTAGGTTTCAGGCGGTTATCCACCCTCCACTTT. It yields the protein CASSLGFRRLSTLHF. Full variable domain (remainder filled in from reference TRBV7-2 and TRBJ1-6): GAGVSQSPSNKVTEKGKDVELRCDPISGHTALYWYRQSLGQGLEFLIYFQGNSAPDKSGLPSDRFSAERTGGSVSTLTIQRTQQEDSAVYLCASSLGFRRLSTLHFGNGTRLTVT.

This chain joins TRBV23-1 and TRBJ1-6; the D is unclear. TRBV23-1 is treated as an ORF (open reading frame) with a function not yet certain. The CDR3 contains 17 residues. V was shortened by 0 bases and J by 0 bases, with 9 bases between the two germline ends. CDR3 loop: CASSQSSLSSYNSPLHF. The CDR3 coding sequence is TGCGCCAGCAGTCAATCGAGTCTGAGCTCCTATAATTCACCCCTCCACTTT.

This clone was counted a single time. The chain joins TRBV2 to TRBJ1-4; tentative D call: TRBD1 (5 bases). Germline lookup yields CDR1 SNHLY and CDR2 FYNNEI. Between the trimmed V and J ends, which lost 6 bases and 10 bases, there was a span of 18 bases. The CDR3 loop spans 14 amino acids. Here the CDR3 reads CASSAFQGLGKLFF. As DNA, the CDR3 is TGTGCCAGCAGCGCCTTCCAGGGATTGGGAAAACTGTTTTTT.

Notes on this clone: The same CDR3 also results from other DNA sequences found in this sample. The J gene is TRBJ1-1, the V gene TRBV28, with D unresolved. This CDR3 region has 12 residues. Trimming removed 6 bases from V and 2 bases from J, with 7 bases in between. Germline CDR1 MDHEN, CDR2 SYDVKM. The CDR3 bases are TGTGCCAGCAGCCTAACCAACACTGAAGCTTTCTTT. Protein: CASSLTNTEAFF.